A single sample gave rise to the 7 T cell receptor beta chains below, sequenced in a study of T cell repertoires in cytomegalovirus infection. The antigens for these receptors are not known. TCRdb re-called the reads through MiXCR, storing one row per CDR3 protein. The data hold approximately 34,000 distinct CDR3 sequences, with approximately 52% observed a single time. The sample here was CD8+ T cells from cultured PBMCs, taken from culture after CMV antigen stimulation. The receptors stem from a human donor in good health (CMV status not recorded). Some clones in this sample may be carry-over from other donors' samples.

This sequence joins TRBV11-2 and TRBJ1-2; perhaps TRBD1 as D (5 bases). V gave up 2 bases and J gave up 8 bases, with 12 bases separating them. Germline V CDR1 and CDR2: SGHAT, FQNNGV. This CDR3 has 13 amino acids. CDR3: CASSLTQGGGYTF. The CDR3, as DNA: TGTGCCAGCAGCTTAACCCAGGGTGGCGGCTACACCTTC.

The V call is TRBV7-9, the J call TRBJ2-1; unclear D gene. The CDR3 totals 13 residues. Germline CDR1 is SEHNR and CDR2 is FQNEAQ (reference sequence). Trimming took off 5 bases at V and 7 bases at J, with 12 bases between the two ends. CDR3 coding DNA: TGTGCCAGCAGCCCCGAAGGGAAAAATGAGCAGTTCTTC. Amino acid sequence: CASSPEGKNEQFF.

The chain uses TRBV11-2 and TRBJ2-3, with D perhaps assigned TRBD1 or TRBD2 (5 bases each). The CDR3 covers 15 residues. The ends were cut back, 5 bases at V and 0 bases at J, with 12 bases in the middle. Looked up from germline, CDR1 is SGHAT and CDR2 is FQNNGV. Written as DNA, the CDR3 is TGTGCCAGCAGCCCCCCCGGGGCTAGCACAGATACGCAGTATTTT. It translates to CASSPPGASTDTQYF. Full variable domain (missing parts from reference TRBV11-2 and TRBJ2-3): EAGVAQSPRYKIIEKRQSVAFWCNPISGHATLYWYQQILGQGPKLLIQFQNNGVVDDSQLPKDRFSAERLKGVDSTLKIQPAKLEDSAVYLCASSPPGASTDTQYFGPGTRLTVL.

The J gene is TRBJ2-1, the V gene TRBV2, with 11 positions matching TRBD1. J was trimmed by 8 bases and V by 7 bases; bases with no gene match: 7. Per germline, CDR1 SNHLY and CDR2 FYNNEI. This CDR3 has 14 residues. CDR3 residues: CASTGQGAVDEQFF. DNA of the CDR3: TGTGCCAGCACCGGACAGGGGGCAGTGGATGAGCAGTTCTTC.

This CDR3 is CASSSTGASNYGYTF. In DNA, the CDR3 is TGTGCCAGCAGTTCCACAGGAGCTTCTAACTATGGCTACACCTTC. J is TRBJ1-2 and V is TRBV27, with a tentative D call TRBD1 (5 bases). Germline CDR1 and CDR2: MNHEY and SMNVEV (reference sequence). V was cut by 4 bases and J by 0 bases, with 12 bases left in between. The CDR3 loop spans 15 amino acids.

This sequence joins TRBV28 and TRBJ1-2, with TRBD1 matching over 7 bases. Trimming removed 1 base from V and 6 bases from J; junction bases left unmatched: 11. This CDR3 has 16 residues. Germline assignment: CDR1 MDHEN and CDR2 SYDVKM. CDR3 DNA sequence: TGTGCCAGCAGTTTATCAGCAGGGGGGTACAAGGATGGCTACACCTTC. This gives the protein CASSLSAGGYKDGYTF.

V usage is TRBV11-2 and J usage is TRBJ2-7; TRBD1 or TRBD2 may be the D gene (5 bases each). Germline-derived CDR1 and CDR2 are SGHAT and FQNNGV. This CDR3 is 14 amino acids long. Trimming took 5 bases from V and 5 from J, leaving 16 bases between them. CDR3 nucleotides: TGTGCCAGCAGCCCCAGGGAGTTTAAAAACGAGCAGTACTTC. Protein product: CASSPREFKNEQYF. Full variable domain (remainder filled in from reference TRBV11-2 and TRBJ2-7): EAGVAQSPRYKIIEKRQSVAFWCNPISGHATLYWYQQILGQGPKLLIQFQNNGVVDDSQLPKDRFSAERLKGVDSTLKIQPAKLEDSAVYLCASSPREFKNEQYFGPGTRLTVT.